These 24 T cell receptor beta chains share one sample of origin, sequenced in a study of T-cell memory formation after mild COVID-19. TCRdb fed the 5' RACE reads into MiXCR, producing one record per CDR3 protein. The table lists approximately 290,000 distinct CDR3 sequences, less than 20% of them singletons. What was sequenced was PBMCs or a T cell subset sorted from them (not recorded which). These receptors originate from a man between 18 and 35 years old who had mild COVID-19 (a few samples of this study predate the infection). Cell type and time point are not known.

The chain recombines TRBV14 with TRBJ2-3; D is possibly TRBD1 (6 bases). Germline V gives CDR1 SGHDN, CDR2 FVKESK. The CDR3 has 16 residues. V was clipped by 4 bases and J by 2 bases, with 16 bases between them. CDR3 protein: CASSLPGTTFTDTQYF. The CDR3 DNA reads TGTGCCAGCAGCCTTCCCGGGACAACCTTCACAGATACGCAGTATTTT.

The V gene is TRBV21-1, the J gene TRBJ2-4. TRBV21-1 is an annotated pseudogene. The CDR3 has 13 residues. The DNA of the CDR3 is TGTGCCAGCAGTCGACTAGCCAAAAACATTCAGTACTTC. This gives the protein CASSRLAKNIQYF.

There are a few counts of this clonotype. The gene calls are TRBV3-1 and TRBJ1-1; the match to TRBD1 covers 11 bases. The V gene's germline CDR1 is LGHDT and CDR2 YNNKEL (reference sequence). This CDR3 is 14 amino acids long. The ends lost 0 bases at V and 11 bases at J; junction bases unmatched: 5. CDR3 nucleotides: TGTGCCAGCAGCCAAGAAGGGACAGGGGGAGACGCTTTCTTT. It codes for CASSQEGTGGDAFF. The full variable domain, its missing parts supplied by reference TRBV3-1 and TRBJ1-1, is DTAVSQTPKYLVTQMGNDKSIKCEQNLGHDTMYWYKQDSKKFLKIMFSYNNKELIINETVPNRFSPKSPDKAHLNLHINSLELGDSAVYFCASSQEGTGGDAFFGQGTRLTVV.

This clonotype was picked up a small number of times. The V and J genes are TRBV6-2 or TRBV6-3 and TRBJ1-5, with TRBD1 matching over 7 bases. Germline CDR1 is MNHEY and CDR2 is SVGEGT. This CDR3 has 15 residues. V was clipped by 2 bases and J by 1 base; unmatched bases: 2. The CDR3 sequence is CASSYRGQSNQPQHF. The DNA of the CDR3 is TGTGCCAGCAGTTACCGGGGACAGAGCAATCAGCCCCAGCATTTT.

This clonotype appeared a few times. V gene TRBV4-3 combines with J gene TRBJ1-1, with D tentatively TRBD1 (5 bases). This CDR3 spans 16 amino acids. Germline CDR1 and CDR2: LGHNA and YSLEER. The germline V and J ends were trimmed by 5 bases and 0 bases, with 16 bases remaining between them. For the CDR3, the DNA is TGCGCCAGCAGCGTATCCCTCCCGGGGGTGAACACTGAAGCTTTCTTT. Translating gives CASSVSLPGVNTEAFF.

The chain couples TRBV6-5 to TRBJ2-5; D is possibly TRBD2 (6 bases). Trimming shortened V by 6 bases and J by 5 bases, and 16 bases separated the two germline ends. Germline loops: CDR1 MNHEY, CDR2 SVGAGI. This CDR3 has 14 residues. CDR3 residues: CASSERAGSETQYF. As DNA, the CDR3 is TGTGCCAGCAGCGAACGGGCGGGGTCGGAGACCCAGTACTTC.

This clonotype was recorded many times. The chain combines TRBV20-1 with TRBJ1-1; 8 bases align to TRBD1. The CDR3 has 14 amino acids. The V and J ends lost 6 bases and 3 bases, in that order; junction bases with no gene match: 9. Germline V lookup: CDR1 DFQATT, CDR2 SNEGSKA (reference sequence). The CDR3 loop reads CSAPTTGGYTEAFF. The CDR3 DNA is TGCAGTGCACCGACTACAGGGGGATACACTGAAGCTTTCTTT.

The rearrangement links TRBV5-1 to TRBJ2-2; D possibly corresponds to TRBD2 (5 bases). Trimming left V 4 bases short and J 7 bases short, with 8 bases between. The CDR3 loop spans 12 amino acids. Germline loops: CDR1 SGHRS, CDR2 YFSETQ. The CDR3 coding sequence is TGCGCCAGCAGCGGCGAGGGCGGGGAGCTGTTTTTT. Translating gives CASSGEGGELFF.

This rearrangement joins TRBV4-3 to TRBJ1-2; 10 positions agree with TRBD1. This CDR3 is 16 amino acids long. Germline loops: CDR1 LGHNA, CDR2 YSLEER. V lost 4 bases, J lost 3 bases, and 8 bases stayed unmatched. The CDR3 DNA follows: TGCGCCAGCAGCCCGCAAAAGGGACAGGGGCACTATGGCTACACCTTC. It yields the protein CASSPQKGQGHYGYTF.

The DNA of the CDR3 is TGTGCCAGCAGCCCGCCCGCAGGAGGGCATAGCGGAGCTTTCTTT. Its translation: CASSPPAGGHSGAFF. V gene TRBV5-5 combines with J gene TRBJ1-1; no definite D call. Germline V lookup: CDR1 SGHKS, CDR2 YYEKEE (reference sequence). The CDR3 has 15 amino acids. The V gene lost 4 bases and the J gene lost 10 bases, with 23 bases spanning the gap.

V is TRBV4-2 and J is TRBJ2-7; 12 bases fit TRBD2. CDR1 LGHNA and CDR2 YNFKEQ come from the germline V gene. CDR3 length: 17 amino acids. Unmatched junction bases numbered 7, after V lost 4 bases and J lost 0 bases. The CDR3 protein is CASSPTSGGLSSYEQYF. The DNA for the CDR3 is TGTGCCAGCAGCCCGACTAGCGGGGGTCTTAGCTCCTACGAGCAGTACTTC.

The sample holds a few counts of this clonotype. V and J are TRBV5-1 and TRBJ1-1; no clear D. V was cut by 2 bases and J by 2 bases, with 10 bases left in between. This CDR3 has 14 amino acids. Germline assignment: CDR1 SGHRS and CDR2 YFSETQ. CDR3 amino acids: CASSFRTVNTEAFF. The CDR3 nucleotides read TGCGCCAGCAGCTTCCGGACGGTAAACACTGAAGCTTTCTTT.

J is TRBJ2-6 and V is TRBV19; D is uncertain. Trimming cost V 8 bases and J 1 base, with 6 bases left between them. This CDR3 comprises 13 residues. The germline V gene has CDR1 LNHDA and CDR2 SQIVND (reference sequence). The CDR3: CASDRSGANVLTF. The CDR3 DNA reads TGTGCCAGTGACCGGTCTGGGGCCAACGTCCTGACTTTC.

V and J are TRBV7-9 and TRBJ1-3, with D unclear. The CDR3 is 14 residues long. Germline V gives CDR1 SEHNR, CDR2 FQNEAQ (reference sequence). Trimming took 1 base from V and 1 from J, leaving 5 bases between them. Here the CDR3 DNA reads TGTGCCAGCAGCTTAGGGAAATCTGGAAACACCATATATTTT. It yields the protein CASSLGKSGNTIYF.

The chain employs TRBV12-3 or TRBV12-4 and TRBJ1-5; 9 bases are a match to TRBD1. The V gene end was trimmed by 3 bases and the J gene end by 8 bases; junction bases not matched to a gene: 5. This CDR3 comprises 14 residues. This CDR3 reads CASSFLGQGKPQHF. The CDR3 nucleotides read TGTGCCAGCAGTTTCTTGGGACAGGGTAAGCCCCAGCATTTT.

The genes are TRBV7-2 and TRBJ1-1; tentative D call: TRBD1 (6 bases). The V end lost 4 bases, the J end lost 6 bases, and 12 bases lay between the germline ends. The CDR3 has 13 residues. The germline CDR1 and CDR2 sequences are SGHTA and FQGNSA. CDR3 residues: CASSSYTGSEAFF. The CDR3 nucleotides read TGTGCCAGCAGCTCTTATACAGGGTCTGAAGCTTTCTTT.

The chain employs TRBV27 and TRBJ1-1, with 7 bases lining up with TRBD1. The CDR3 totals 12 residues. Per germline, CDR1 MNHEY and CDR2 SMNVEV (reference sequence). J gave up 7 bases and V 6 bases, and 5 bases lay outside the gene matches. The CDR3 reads CASRNRGLEAFF. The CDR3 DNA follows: TGTGCCAGCAGAAACAGGGGTCTTGAAGCTTTCTTT.

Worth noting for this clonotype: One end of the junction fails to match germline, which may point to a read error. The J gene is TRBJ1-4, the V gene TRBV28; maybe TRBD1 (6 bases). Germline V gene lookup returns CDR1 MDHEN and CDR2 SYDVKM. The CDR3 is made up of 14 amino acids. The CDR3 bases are TGTGCCAGCAGCTGGGGGGCAACCAATGAAAAACTGTTTTTT. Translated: CASSWGATNEKLFF.

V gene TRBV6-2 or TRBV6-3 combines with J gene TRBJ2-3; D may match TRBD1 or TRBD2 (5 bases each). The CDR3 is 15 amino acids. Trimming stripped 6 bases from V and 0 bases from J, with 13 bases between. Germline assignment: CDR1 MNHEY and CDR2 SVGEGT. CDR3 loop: CASRTGAGSTDTQYF. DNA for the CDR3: TGTGCCAGCAGAACCGGGGCGGGTAGCACAGATACGCAGTATTTT.

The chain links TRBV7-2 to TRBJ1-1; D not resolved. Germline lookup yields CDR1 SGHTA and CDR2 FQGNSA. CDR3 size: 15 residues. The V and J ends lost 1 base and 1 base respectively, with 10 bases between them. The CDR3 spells CASSLGDKKNTEAFF. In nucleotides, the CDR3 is TGTGCCAGCAGCTTAGGGGATAAAAAGAACACTGAAGCTTTCTTT.

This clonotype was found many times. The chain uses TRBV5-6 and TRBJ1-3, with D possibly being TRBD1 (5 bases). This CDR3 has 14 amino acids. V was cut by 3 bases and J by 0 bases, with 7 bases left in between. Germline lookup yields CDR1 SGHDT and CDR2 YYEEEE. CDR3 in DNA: TGTGCCAGCAGCTCAGGGTACTCTGGAAACACCATATATTTT. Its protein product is CASSSGYSGNTIYF.

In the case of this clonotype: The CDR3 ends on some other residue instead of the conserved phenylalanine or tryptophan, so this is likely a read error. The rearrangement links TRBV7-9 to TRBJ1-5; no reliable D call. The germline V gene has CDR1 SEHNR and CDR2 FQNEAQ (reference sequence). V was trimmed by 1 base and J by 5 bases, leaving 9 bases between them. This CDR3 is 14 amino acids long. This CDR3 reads CASSLESAYQPQHL. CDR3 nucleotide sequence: TGTGCCAGCAGCTTAGAATCAGCATATCAGCCCCAGCATTTA.

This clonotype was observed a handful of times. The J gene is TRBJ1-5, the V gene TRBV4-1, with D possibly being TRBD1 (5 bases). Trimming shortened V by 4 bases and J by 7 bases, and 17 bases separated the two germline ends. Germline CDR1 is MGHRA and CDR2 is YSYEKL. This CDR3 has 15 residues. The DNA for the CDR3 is TGCGCCAGCAGCCGAAGATGGAGGGGTCAACAGCCCCAGCATTTT. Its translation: CASSRRWRGQQPQHF.

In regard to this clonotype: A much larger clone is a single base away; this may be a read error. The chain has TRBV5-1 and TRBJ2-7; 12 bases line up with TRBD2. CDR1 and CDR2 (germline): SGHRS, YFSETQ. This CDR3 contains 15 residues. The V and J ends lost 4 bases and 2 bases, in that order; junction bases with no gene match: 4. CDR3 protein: CASSHTSGGTYEQYF. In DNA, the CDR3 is TGCGCCAGCAGCCACACTAGCGGGGGGACCTACGAGCAGTACTTC.